This TCR beta chain was sequenced in a study of blood T cell repertoires in COVID-19. Under the authors' procedure: The assay estimated nucleated cells by amplifying reference gene primers. Using immunoSEQ multiplex PCR, the repertoire was profiled, and TCRdb retains in-frame clones only, with some absent. For V, J and clone size, that table is used; D and trimming come from the DNA. The sample includes 55,000 to 65,000 clones, around 90% seen only once; the top ten take 2% to 2.5%. CDR1 and CDR2 from the germline V gene are GTSNPN and SVGIG (reference sequence). The ends lost 1 base at V and 10 bases at J; junction bases unmatched: 5. This CDR3 has 13 amino acids.

The TCR sequence derives from a man in his fifties or sixties with acute or convalescent COVID-19. The chain employs TRBV30 and TRBJ2-3; TRBD1 agrees at 10 bases. The sample was peripheral blood. CDR3 DNA sequence: TGTGCCTGGAGTGCCGACAGGGGGCTGGCGCAGTATTTT. As protein: CAWSADRGLAQYF.